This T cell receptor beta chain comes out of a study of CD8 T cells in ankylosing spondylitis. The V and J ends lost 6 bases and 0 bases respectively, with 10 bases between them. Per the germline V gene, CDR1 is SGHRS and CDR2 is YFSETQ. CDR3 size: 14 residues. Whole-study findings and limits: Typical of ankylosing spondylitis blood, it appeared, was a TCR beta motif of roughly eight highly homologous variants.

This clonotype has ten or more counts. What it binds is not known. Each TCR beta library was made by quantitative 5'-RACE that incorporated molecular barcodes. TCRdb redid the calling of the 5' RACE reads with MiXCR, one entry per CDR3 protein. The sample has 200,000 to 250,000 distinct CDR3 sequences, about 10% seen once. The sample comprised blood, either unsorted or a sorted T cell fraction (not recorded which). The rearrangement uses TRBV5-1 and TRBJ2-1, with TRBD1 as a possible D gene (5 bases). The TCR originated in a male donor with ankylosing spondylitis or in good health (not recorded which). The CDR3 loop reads CASTPGASYNEQFF. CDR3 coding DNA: TGCGCCAGCACTCCTGGGGCCTCCTACAATGAGCAGTTCTTC.